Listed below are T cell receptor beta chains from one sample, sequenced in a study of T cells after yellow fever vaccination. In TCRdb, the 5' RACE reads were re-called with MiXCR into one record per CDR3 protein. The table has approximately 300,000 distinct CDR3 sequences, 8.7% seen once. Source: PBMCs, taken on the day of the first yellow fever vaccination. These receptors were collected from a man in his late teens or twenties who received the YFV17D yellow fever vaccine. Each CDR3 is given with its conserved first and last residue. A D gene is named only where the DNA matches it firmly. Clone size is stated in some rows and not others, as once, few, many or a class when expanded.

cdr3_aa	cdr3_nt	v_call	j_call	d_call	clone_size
CSAREGARPDTQYF	TGCAGTGCTAGAGAGGGCGCCAGACCAGATACGCAGTATTTT	TRBV20-1	TRBJ2-3	.	few
CASSLGQSDSLTDTQYF	TGCGCCAGCAGCTTGGGACAAAGCGACAGCCTCACAGATACGCAGTATTTT	TRBV5-1	TRBJ2-3	.	.
CASSLQGIGNTIYF	TGTGCCAGCAGCTTACAGGGAATTGGAAACACCATATATTTT	TRBV7-9	TRBJ1-3	.	.
CASSLAGGRYTGELFF	TGTGCCAGCAGCTTAGCGGGGGGGAGATACACCGGGGAGCTGTTTTTT	TRBV7-2	TRBJ2-2	TRBD2	many
CASSLAHRGRSEAFF	TGCGCCAGCAGCTTGGCCCACAGGGGCCGGAGTGAAGCTTTCTTT	TRBV5-1	TRBJ1-1	TRBD1	few
CASSFGIGDHSNQPQHF	TGTGCCAGCAGTTTTGGTATCGGGGACCATAGCAATCAGCCCCAGCATTTT	TRBV12-3/TRBV12-4	TRBJ1-5	.	.
CASSLGRSATNEKLFF	TGCGCCAGCAGCTTGGGGAGGAGCGCAACTAATGAAAAACTGTTTTTT	TRBV5-1	TRBJ1-4	.	few
CASSTRQTTDTQYF	TGTGCCAGCAGCACACGACAGACCACAGATACGCAGTATTTT	TRBV7-2	TRBJ2-3	.	few
CSARVAGRTNTEAFF	TGCAGTGCTAGAGTCGCCGGCAGGACGAACACTGAAGCTTTCTTT	TRBV20-1	TRBJ1-1	.	.
CSVEGLAGGPSYNEQFF	TGCAGCGTTGAAGGCCTAGCGGGGGGCCCCTCCTACAATGAGCAGTTCTTC	TRBV29-1	TRBJ2-1	TRBD2	many
CASSRRLAGGPWLEQYF	TGTGCCAGCAGCCGCCGACTAGCGGGGGGGCCGTGGCTCGAGCAGTACTTC	TRBV14	TRBJ2-7	TRBD2	few
CASSPSLGRTETDYGYTF	TGCGCCAGCAGCCCTTCGCTGGGGCGGACTGAAACCGACTATGGCTACACCTTC	TRBV4-1	TRBJ1-2	.	few
CPSSLPQGARSTGELFF	TGTCCGAGCAGCTTGCCCCAGGGGGCCAGGAGCACCGGGGAGCTGTTTTTT	TRBV5-8	TRBJ2-2	TRBD1	.
CASTQGGREQFF	TGTGCCAGCACCCAAGGTGGCAGAGAGCAGTTCTTC	TRBV12-3/TRBV12-4	TRBJ2-1	.	many
CASSYSGENGYTF	TGTGCCAGCAGTTACTCAGGGGAGAATGGCTACACCTTC	TRBV6-5	TRBJ1-2	.	.
CASSLALTGEAFF	TGTGCCAGCAGCTTAGCGTTGACGGGGGAAGCTTTCTTT	TRBV7-6	TRBJ1-1	.	many
CASSVRPMLGETQYF	TGCGCCAGCAGCGTACGACCGATGCTTGGGGAGACCCAGTACTTC	TRBV4-1	TRBJ2-5	.	few
CASRRQSLRYGYTF	TGTGCCAGCCGACGACAGAGCCTTCGCTATGGCTACACCTTC	TRBV12-3/TRBV12-4	TRBJ1-2	.	few
CASSGHRGGADTQYF	TGTGCCAGCAGCGGACACAGGGGCGGGGCAGATACGCAGTATTTT	TRBV25-1	TRBJ2-3	.	.
CASGQVRGYGYTF	TGTGCCAGCGGACAGGTACGAGGCTATGGCTACACCTTC	TRBV6-2/TRBV6-3	TRBJ1-2	TRBD1	few
CASSPGPRGRYNEQFF	TGTGCCAGCAGCCCCGGCCCCCGGGGGCGATACAATGAGCAGTTCTTC	TRBV7-9	TRBJ2-1	.	few
CASTGQTGANVLTF	TGTGCCAGCACGGGACAGACTGGGGCCAACGTCCTGACTTTC	TRBV6-1	TRBJ2-6	TRBD1	.
CSAREQGAGGYTF	TGCAGTGCTAGGGAGCAGGGGGCCGGTGGCTACACCTTC	TRBV20-1	TRBJ1-2	TRBD1	.
CASLLTGLGYTF	TGTGCCAGCCTCCTGACCGGTTTAGGCTACACCTTC	TRBV7-9	TRBJ1-2	.	.
CASSLIPGGRDQPQHF	TGCGCCAGCAGCCTCATCCCTGGGGGAAGGGATCAGCCCCAGCATTTT	TRBV4-1	TRBJ1-5	.	few
CASSRRQGGTTDTQYF	TGTGCCAGCAGCAGGAGACAGGGCGGCACAACAGATACGCAGTATTTT	TRBV27	TRBJ2-3	TRBD1	.